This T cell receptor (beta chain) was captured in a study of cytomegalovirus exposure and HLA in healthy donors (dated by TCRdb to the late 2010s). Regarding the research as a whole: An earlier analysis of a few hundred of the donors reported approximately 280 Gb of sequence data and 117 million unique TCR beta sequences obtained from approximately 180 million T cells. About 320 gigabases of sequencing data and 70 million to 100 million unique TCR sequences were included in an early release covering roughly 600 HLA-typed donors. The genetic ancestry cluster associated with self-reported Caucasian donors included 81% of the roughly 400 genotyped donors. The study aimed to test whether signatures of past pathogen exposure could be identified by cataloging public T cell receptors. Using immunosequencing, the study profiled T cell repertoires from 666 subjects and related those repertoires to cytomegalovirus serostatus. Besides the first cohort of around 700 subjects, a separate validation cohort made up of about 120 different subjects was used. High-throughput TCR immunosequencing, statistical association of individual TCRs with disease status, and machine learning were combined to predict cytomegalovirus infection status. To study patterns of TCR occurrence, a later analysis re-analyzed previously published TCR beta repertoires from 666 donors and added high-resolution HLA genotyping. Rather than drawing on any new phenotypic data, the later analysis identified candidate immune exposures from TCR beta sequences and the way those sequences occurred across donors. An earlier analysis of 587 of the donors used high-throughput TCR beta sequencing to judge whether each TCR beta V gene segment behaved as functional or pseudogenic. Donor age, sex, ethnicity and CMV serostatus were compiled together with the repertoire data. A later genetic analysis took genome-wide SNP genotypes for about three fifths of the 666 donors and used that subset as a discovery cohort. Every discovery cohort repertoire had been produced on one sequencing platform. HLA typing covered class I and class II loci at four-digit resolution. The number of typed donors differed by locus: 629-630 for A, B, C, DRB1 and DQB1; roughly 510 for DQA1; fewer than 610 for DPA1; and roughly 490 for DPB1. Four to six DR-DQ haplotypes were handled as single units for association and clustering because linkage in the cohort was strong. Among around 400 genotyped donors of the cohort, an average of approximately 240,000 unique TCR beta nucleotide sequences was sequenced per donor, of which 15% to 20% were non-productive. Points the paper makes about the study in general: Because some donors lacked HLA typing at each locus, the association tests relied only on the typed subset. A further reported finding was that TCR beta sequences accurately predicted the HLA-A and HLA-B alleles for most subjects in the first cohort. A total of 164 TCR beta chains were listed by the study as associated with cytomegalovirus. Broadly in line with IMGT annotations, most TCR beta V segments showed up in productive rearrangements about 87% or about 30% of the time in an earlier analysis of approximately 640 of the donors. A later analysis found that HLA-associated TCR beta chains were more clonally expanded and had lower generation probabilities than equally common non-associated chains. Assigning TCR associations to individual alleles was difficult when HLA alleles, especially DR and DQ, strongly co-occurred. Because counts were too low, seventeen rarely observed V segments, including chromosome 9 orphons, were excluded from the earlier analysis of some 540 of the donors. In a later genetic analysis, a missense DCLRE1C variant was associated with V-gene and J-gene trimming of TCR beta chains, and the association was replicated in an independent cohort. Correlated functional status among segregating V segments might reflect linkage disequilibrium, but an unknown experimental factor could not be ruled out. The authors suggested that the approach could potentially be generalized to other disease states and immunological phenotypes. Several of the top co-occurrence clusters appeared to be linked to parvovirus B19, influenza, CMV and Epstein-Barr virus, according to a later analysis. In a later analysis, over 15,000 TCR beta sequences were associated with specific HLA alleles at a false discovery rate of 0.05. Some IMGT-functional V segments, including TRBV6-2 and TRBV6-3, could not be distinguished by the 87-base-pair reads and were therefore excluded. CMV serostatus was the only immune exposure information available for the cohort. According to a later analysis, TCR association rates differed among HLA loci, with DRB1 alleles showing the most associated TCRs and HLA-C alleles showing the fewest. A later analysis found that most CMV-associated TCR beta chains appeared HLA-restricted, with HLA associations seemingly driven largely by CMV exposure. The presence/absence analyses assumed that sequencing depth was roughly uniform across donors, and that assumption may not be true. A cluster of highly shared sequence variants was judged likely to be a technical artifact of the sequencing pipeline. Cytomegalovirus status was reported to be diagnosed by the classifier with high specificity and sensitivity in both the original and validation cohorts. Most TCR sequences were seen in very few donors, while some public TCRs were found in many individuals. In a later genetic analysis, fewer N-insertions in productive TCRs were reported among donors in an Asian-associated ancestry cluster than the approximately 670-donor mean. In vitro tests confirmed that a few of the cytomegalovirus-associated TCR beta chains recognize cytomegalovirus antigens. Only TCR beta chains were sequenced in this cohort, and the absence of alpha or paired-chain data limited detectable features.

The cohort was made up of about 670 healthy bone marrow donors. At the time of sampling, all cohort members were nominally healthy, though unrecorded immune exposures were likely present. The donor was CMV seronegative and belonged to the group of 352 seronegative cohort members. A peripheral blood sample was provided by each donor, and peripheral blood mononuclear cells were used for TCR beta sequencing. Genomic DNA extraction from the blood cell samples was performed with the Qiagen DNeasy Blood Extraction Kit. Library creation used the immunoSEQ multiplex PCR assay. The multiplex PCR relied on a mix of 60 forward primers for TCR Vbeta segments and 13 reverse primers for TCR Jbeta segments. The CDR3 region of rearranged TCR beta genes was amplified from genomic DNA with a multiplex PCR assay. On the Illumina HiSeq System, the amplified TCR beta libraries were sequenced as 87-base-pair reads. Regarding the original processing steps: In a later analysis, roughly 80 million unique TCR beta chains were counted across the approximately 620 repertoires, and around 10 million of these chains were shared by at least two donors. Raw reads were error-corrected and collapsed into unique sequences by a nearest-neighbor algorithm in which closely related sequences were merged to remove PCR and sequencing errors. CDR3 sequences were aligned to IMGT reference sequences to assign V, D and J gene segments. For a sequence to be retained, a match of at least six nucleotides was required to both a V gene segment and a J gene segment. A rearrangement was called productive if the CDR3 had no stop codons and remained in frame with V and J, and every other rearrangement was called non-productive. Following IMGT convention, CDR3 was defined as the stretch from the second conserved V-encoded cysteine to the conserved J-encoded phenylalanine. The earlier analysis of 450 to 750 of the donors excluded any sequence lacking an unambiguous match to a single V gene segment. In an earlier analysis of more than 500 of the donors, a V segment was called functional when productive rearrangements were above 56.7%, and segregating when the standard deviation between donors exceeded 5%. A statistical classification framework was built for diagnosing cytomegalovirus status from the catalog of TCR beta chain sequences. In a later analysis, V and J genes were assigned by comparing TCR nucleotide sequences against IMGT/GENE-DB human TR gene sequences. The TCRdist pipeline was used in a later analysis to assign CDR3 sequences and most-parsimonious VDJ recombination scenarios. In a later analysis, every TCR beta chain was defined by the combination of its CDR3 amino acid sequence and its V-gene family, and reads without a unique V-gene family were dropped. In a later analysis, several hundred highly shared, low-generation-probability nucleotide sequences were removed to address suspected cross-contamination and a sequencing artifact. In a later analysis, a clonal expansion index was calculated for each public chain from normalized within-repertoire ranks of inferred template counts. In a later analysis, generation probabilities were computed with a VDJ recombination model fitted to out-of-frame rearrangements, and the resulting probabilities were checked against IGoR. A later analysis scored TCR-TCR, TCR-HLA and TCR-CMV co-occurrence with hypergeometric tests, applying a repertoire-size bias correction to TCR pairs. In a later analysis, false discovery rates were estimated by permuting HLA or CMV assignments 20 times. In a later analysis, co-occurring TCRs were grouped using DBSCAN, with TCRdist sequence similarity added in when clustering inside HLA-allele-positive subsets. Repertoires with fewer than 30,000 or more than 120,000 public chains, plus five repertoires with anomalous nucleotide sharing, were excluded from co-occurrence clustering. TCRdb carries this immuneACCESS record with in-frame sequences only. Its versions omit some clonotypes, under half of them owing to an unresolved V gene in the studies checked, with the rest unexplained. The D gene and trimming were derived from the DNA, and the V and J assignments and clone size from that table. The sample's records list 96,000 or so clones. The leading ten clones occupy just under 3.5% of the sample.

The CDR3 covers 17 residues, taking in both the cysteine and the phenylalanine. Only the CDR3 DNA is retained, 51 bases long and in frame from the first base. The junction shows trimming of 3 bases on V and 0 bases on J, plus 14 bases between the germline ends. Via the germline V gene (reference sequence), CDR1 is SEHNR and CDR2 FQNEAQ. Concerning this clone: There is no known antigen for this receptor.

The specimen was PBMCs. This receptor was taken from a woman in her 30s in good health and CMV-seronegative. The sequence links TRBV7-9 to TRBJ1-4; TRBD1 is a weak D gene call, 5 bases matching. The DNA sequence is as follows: TGTGCCAGCAGCTTGGCCCCTTTGGGGCCAACTAATGAAAAACTGTTTTTT. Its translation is CASSLAPLGPTNEKLFF. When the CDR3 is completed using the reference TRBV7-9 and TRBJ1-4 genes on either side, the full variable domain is DTGVSQNPRHKITKRGQNVTFRCDPISEHNRLYWYRQTLGQGPEFLTYFQNEAQLEKSRLLSDRFSAERPKGSFSTLEIQRTEQGDSAMYLCASSLAPLGPTNEKLFFGSGTQLSVL.